The rows below give T cell receptor beta chains drawn from one sample of a study of lymphopenia after photon versus proton radiotherapy. Data came from immunoSEQ multiplex PCR; TCRdb stores just in-frame clones and leaves some out. The sample lists 25,000 to 30,000 clones, about 87% occurring once. Sequenced here: peripheral blood, sampled from a patient treated with proton-based radiotherapy. The receptors come from a woman in her fifties or sixties with cholangiocarcinoma. Some clones in this sample may be carry-over from other donors' samples. Both conserved end residues are part of each CDR3. Each record gives: J gene, V gene, CDR3 protein.

>TRBJ1-5|TRBV6-1
CASSGSWTQHF
>TRBJ1-1|TRBV29-1
CSIHSHPGQGVLIKAFF
>TRBJ2-7|TRBV29-1
CSVAQGIAGAYEQYF
>TRBJ2-1|TRBV14
CASSQGLLDRSYNEQFF
>TRBJ1-2|TRBV10-3
CATQQGDNYGYTF
>TRBJ1-5|TRBV5-6
CASSSRRGMGNQPQHF
>TRBJ1-5|TRBV27
CASSFSGSSQPQHF
>TRBJ2-2|TRBV7-2
CASSLGRTGELFF
>TRBJ2-7|TRBV18
CASSSTSGIYEQYF
>TRBJ2-1|TRBV5-1
CASSFERSSYNEQFF
>TRBJ2-7|TRBV18
CASSPSTGGLSYEQYF
>TRBJ1-5|TRBV4-2
CASSQEGEPQHF
>TRBJ2-5|TRBV5-6
CASSLATALAGAETQYF
>TRBJ2-5|TRBV5-1
CASRPWQATYQETQYF
>TRBJ2-3|TRBV5-1
CASSLEVGGKGTDTQYF
>TRBJ2-3|TRBV7-6
CASSLASGARRDTQYF
>TRBJ2-7|TRBV15
CATSREAGEEQYF
>TRBJ1-1|TRBV6-6
CASSPSRGQNEAFF
>TRBJ1-2|TRBV4-1
CASSLFGQTKDGYTF
>TRBJ1-2|TRBV9
CASSPPRQSAPFF